This TCR beta chain was retrieved from a study of blood T cell repertoires in COVID-19 (dated by TCRdb to the early 2020s). Study-wide context: The collaborator samples originated in the United States, Italy and Spain and spanned the acute and convalescent phases of COVID-19. Where available, HLA class I and class II types were taken from metadata supplied by the sample provider and were not determined by assay-based typing. The prospective study material was composed of cDNA or gDNA derived from T cells, B-cell-depleted T cells, or PBMCs. The repertoires were released in a freely available public database meant as a resource for research on the immune response to SARS-CoV-2. Samples were obtained from the ongoing ImmuneRACE study (first 160 participants) and from about 1,300 subjects provided by 6 global collaborators. Subjects who had been exposed to COVID-19, were actively infected with it, or had recovered from it provided the deeply sampled blood TCRbeta repertoires that made up the dataset. Nearly every sample came with metadata listing a de-identified subject ID, COVID-19 status, age in years and sex.

From a lookup of the germline V gene, CDR1 and CDR2 are WSHSY and SAAADI. Germline trimming: 2 bases from V, 2 bases from J; junction bases outside gene matches: 2. Including the terminal cysteine and phenylalanine, the CDR3 comprises 15 residues. Just the 45-base CDR3 DNA is kept, in frame starting at base 1. Whole blood was collected in K2EDTA tubes by collaborating institutions according to the institutions' own protocols. Collaborator samples were shipped for TCRbeta analysis as frozen whole blood, isolated PBMCs, or DNA extracted from either sample type. Of note for this clone: There is no known antigen for this receptor. No base quality values were provided; no much bigger clone lies one nucleotide off.

The immunoSEQ Assay, a bias-controlled multiplex PCR, was used to amplify TCRbeta CDR3 regions from genomic DNA. Turning to the authors' computational methods: The number of nucleated cells in each sample was estimated from the amplification of reference gene primers within the assay. To quantify the absolute abundance of each unique TCRbeta CDR3 rearrangement, sequence reads were collapsed and filtered. For each sample, productive Simpson clonality was calculated by taking the square root of Simpson's diversity index across productive rearrangements. The clones in this table, taken by TCRdb from immuneACCESS, are in-frame only. Not every clone is retained; where verified, under half of the shortfall comes from an unresolved V gene, and the cause of the rest is unknown. V, J and clone size were drawn from that table, and D and trimming were deduced from the DNA. The sample contains 35,000 to 45,000 clones, 79% of them found a single time. The ten largest make up 30% to 35% of the sample.

The study at large found these results: The amount of clinical and demographic metadata varied by source and participant and was provided uncurated.

The sequencing input was peripheral blood. The V and J segments used are TRBV10-2 and TRBJ2-1, with 8 bases matching TRBD2. The sequence derives from a woman older than 75 with acute or convalescent COVID-19. The DNA sequence is as follows: TGCGCCAGCAGTGAGGGGCGGGAGGCCTACAATGAGCAGTTCTTC. Translated, it reads CASSEGREAYNEQFF.